The source of this T cell receptor beta chain is a study of blood T cell repertoires in COVID-19. Overall study context: Samples representing acute and convalescent COVID-19 were sourced from the United States, Italy and Spain. PBMCs, B-cell-depleted T cells, or T cells provided the cDNA or gDNA that made up the material.

Per the study methods: Estimates of nucleated cell counts were drawn from the amplification of reference gene primers. This table comes from immunoSEQ multiplex PCR, and its TCRdb copy is limited to in-frame clones, with some not included. Clone size and the V and J calls come from that table; the DNA yielded D and trimming. The sample has just under 85,000 clones, approximately 86% seen once. This CDR3 is built from 14 residues. With 10 bases clipped from V and 2 bases from J, the junction kept 10 bases outside the gene matches. CDR1 is ENHRY, CDR2 SYGVKD, per germline. The source of this sequence is a man older than 75 with active or convalescent COVID-19. The sample comprised peripheral blood. The V gene is TRBV10-3, the J gene TRBJ2-5, with 7 bases fitting TRBD2. CDR3 residues: CATNPGTTQETQYF. For the CDR3, the DNA is TGTGCCACCAACCCAGGGACTACACAAGAGACCCAGTACTTC.